Sequencing of this T cell receptor beta chain was carried out in a study of PD-1 blockade in classical Hodgkin lymphoma. Libraries were prepared by immunoSEQ multiplex PCR; TCRdb keeps only in-frame clonotypes and omits some of them. The sample comprises approximately 70,000 clones, over 90% of which are singletons, and 2% to 3% rests with the top ten. Indicated time point: newly diagnosed, previously untreated cHL patient sample. The comparison group had newly diagnosed, previously untreated classical Hodgkin lymphoma. Notes on this clone: Antigen specificity is unknown.

The CDR3 consists of 15 residues. The V end lost 1 base, the J end lost 7 bases, and 16 bases lay between the germline ends. Germline CDR1 and CDR2: SGHTA and FQGNSA. Findings of the study overall: Newly diagnosed patients had baseline TCR diversity that was reportedly lower than that of healthy donors. Reasons behind the repertoire differences stay unclear, perhaps disease activity or earlier therapy.

The origin of this receptor is a human donor with classical Hodgkin lymphoma. Sequencing used peripheral blood mononuclear cells (PBMCs). The chain has TRBV7-2 and TRBJ1-1, with D possibly matching TRBD1 (6 bases). In DNA, the CDR3 is TGTGCCAGCAGCTTAGTCCAAACAGGGTTTAATGAAGCTTTCTTT. Translation gives CASSLVQTGFNEAFF.